This T cell receptor (beta chain) was recovered during a study of T cell responses to AZD1222 COVID-19 vaccine. Study-level results: Across spike, vaccine-associated CD4 TCRs were found, dominant at 160-218 and 743-854. In a largely white British group with more females than males, clonal diversity was possibly underestimated.

Generated by immunoSEQ multiplex PCR, the TCRdb table keeps only in-frame clones and is missing some. The sample contains 150,000 to 200,000 clones, 88% of which appear only once. The germline gives CDR1 LNHNV, CDR2 YYDKDF (reference sequence). Losses at the gene ends were 5 bases for V and 4 bases for J; bases not matched to a gene: 9. The CDR3 totals 16 residues. Analyses pooled second doses at about 4 or about 12 weeks. Points on this clone: Antigen: not known.

The V and J genes are TRBV15 and TRBJ2-3; TRBD2 matches at 10 bases. This specimen was peripheral blood, taken 28 days after the second AZD1222 dose. The receptor was isolated from an adult who received the AZD1222 COVID-19 vaccine. In nucleotides, the CDR3 is TGTGCCACCAGCGGACTTCTAGCGGGGGTCTCAGATACGCAGTATTTT. Its protein is CATSGLLAGVSDTQYF.